This T cell receptor beta chain was profiled in a study of blood T cells in healthy people across ages. Notes on the study in general: When set beside aged donors, long-lived donors presented more naive CD4+ cells and higher diversity.

Looked up from germline, CDR1 is LGHNT and CDR2 is FRNRAP. CDR3 length: 14 amino acids. V trimming: 4 bases; J trimming: 4 bases; junction bases outside the gene matches: 1. Using a J-beta primer mix together with a sample-barcoded 5' primer, a second PCR was run for roughly 7 to 12 cycles. TCRdb ran MiXCR on the 5' RACE reads and lists one entry per CDR3 protein. The table records around 1.7 million distinct CDR3 sequences, roughly 28% of them present only once. At least ten counts were recorded for this clonotype. Its specificity is not known. This sequence originates from a woman aged 30 to 39 in good health. The chain couples TRBV12-5 to TRBJ2-1; 10 bases match TRBD1. Sequencing was performed on blood. Here the CDR3 reads CASGSGQGYNEQFF. In DNA, the CDR3 is TGTGCTAGTGGTTCGGGACAGGGGTACAATGAGCAGTTCTTC. Supplemented by reference TRBV12-5 and TRBJ2-1, the full variable domain reads DARVTQTPRHKVTEMGQEVTMRCQPILGHNTVFWYRQTMMQGLELLAYFRNRAPLDDSGMPKDRFSAEMPDATLATLKIQPSEPRDSAVYFCASGSGQGYNEQFFGPGTRLTVL.